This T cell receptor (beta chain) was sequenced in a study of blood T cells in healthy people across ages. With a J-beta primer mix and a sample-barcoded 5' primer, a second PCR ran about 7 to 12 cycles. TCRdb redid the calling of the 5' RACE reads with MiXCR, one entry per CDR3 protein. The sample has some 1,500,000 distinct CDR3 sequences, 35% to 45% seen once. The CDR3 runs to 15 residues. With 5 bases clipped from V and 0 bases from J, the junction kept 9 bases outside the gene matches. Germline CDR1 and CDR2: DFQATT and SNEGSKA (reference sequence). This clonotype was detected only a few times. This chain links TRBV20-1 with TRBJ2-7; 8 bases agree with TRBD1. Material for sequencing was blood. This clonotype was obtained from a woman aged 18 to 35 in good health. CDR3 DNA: TGCAGTGCTCCCGAGAGGACAGGGCCCTCCTACGAGCAGTACTTC. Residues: CSAPERTGPSYEQYF.